These T cell receptor beta chains were read from a single sample in a study of regulatory T cells in long-lasting Graves disease. MiXCR, run by TCRdb on the multiplex PCR reads, gives a single entry per CDR3 protein. The sample has some 500,000 distinct CDR3 sequences, roughly 14% seen once. This sample was shared with a second study, whose subject was T cells in Graves' hyperthyroidism and ophthalmopathy.

The specimen comprised peripheral blood mononuclear cells (PBMCs), sampled at new diagnosis, from a patient treated with antithyroid drugs. All receptors derive from a man aged 25 to 40 with Graves disease. The CDR3 runs from the conserved cysteine through the conserved F or W. A D gene is named only where the DNA matches it firmly. Only some rows state a clone size, as once, few, many or a class for expanded clones.

v_gene: TRBV24-1
d_gene: NA
abundance: few
len: 17
j_gene: TRBJ2-1
CDR3nt: TGTGCCACCAGTGATTTATCCGGAACGGAGGGGGGGAGAGCGCAGTTCTTC
CDR3aa: CATSDLSGTEGGRAQFF

v_gene: TRBV20-1
d_gene: NA
abundance: NA
len: 13
j_gene: TRBJ2-3
CDR3nt: TGCAGTGCTAGAGATGGAGTAGCAGATACGCAGTATTTT
CDR3aa: CSARDGVADTQYF

v_gene: TRBV5-1
d_gene: NA
abundance: many
len: 17
j_gene: TRBJ1-2
CDR3nt: TGCGCCAGCAGCTTGGCGGGGCAGGGAGGCAGAAACTATGGCTACACCTTC
CDR3aa: CASSLAGQGGRNYGYTF

v_gene: TRBV27
d_gene: NA
abundance: many
len: 13
j_gene: TRBJ1-2
CDR3nt: TGTGCCAGCAGCTTGCGCAGCAACTATGGCTACACCTTC
CDR3aa: CASSLRSNYGYTF

v_gene: TRBV6-2/TRBV6-3
d_gene: TRBD2
abundance: many
len: 15
j_gene: TRBJ2-3
CDR3nt: TGTGCCAGCAGTTCTAGCGGGAGTAGCACAGATACGCAGTATTTT
CDR3aa: CASSSSGSSTDTQYF

v_gene: TRBV3-1
d_gene: NA
abundance: many
len: 15
j_gene: TRBJ2-5
CDR3nt: TGTGCCAGCAGCCAAGAGACTTGGGTTGAAGAGACCCAGTACTTC
CDR3aa: CASSQETWVEETQYF

v_gene: TRBV6-2/TRBV6-3
d_gene: NA
abundance: many
len: 14
j_gene: TRBJ2-1
CDR3nt: TGTGCCAGCAGTCAGCTCGTAGGCTACAATGAGCAGTTCTTC
CDR3aa: CASSQLVGYNEQFF

v_gene: TRBV20-1
d_gene: NA
abundance: many
len: 13
j_gene: TRBJ1-1
CDR3nt: TGCAGTGCTAGTGTACGGACGGACACTGAAGCTTTCTTT
CDR3aa: CSASVRTDTEAFF

v_gene: TRBV25-1
d_gene: TRBD2
abundance: many
len: 19
j_gene: TRBJ2-1
CDR3nt: TGTGCCAGCAGTGACCTATCCGGGCTAGCGGGGGCTTTACACAATGAGCAGTTCTTC
CDR3aa: CASSDLSGLAGALHNEQFF

v_gene: TRBV24-1
d_gene: NA
abundance: NA
len: 14
j_gene: TRBJ2-1
CDR3nt: TGTGCCACCAGTGATTTGAAAGGATGGAATGAGCAGTTCTTC
CDR3aa: CATSDLKGWNEQFF

v_gene: TRBV18
d_gene: NA
abundance: NA
len: 15
j_gene: TRBJ2-1
CDR3nt: TGTGCCAGCTCACCACCGGAGGCAGCAGGGAATGAGCAGTTCTTC
CDR3aa: CASSPPEAAGNEQFF

v_gene: TRBV10-3
d_gene: NA
abundance: NA
len: 16
j_gene: TRBJ2-3
CDR3nt: TGTGCCATCAGTGAGTCACAGGTCCGCCGGCCAGATACGCAGTATTTT
CDR3aa: CAISESQVRRPDTQYF

v_gene: TRBV20-1
d_gene: TRBD2
abundance: NA
len: 15
j_gene: TRBJ2-7
CDR3nt: TGCAGTGCTATTTTTCCCGGGACTAGCTCCTACGAGCAGTACTTC
CDR3aa: CSAIFPGTSSYEQYF

v_gene: TRBV12-3/TRBV12-4
d_gene: TRBD1
abundance: many
len: 14
j_gene: TRBJ2-2
CDR3nt: TGTGCCAGCAGTTCAACGACAGGGTACGGGGAGCTGTTTTTT
CDR3aa: CASSSTTGYGELFF

v_gene: TRBV24-1
d_gene: NA
abundance: NA
len: 15
j_gene: TRBJ2-7
CDR3nt: TGTGCCACCAGTGATCCCTCCCAGGGATCCTACGAGCAGTACTTC
CDR3aa: CATSDPSQGSYEQYF

v_gene: TRBV7-9
d_gene: NA
abundance: many
len: 12
j_gene: TRBJ1-2
CDR3nt: TGTGCCAGCAGCACCGCAGGGGATGGCTACACCTTC
CDR3aa: CASSTAGDGYTF

v_gene: TRBV20-1
d_gene: NA
abundance: many
len: 14
j_gene: TRBJ2-7
CDR3nt: TGCAGTGCTAGAGATCCCGCCAGGGATTACGAGCAGTACTTC
CDR3aa: CSARDPARDYEQYF

v_gene: TRBV5-6
d_gene: NA
abundance: many
len: 16
j_gene: TRBJ2-7
CDR3nt: TGTGCCAGCAGTTTCGAGCCGGGGATGACTTCTTACGAGCAGTACTTC
CDR3aa: CASSFEPGMTSYEQYF

v_gene: TRBV19
d_gene: NA
abundance: few
len: 14
j_gene: TRBJ2-2
CDR3nt: TGTGCCAGTAGTATAGGTGGATCTACCGGGGAGCTGTTTTTT
CDR3aa: CASSIGGSTGELFF

v_gene: TRBV3-1
d_gene: TRBD1
abundance: few
len: 14
j_gene: TRBJ1-2
CDR3nt: TGTGCCAGCAGTCCAGGGGGCTGGAGCTATGGCTACACCTTC
CDR3aa: CASSPGGWSYGYTF

v_gene: TRBV7-2
d_gene: NA
abundance: many
len: 14
j_gene: TRBJ2-7
CDR3nt: TGTGCCAGCAGCGACTCTCCCAGCTCCTACGAGCAGTACTTC
CDR3aa: CASSDSPSSYEQYF

v_gene: TRBV4-1
d_gene: NA
abundance: few
len: 16
j_gene: TRBJ2-1
CDR3nt: TGCGCCAGCAGCCAAGTCCTGCTTCAATATTACAATGAGCAGTTCTTC
CDR3aa: CASSQVLLQYYNEQFF